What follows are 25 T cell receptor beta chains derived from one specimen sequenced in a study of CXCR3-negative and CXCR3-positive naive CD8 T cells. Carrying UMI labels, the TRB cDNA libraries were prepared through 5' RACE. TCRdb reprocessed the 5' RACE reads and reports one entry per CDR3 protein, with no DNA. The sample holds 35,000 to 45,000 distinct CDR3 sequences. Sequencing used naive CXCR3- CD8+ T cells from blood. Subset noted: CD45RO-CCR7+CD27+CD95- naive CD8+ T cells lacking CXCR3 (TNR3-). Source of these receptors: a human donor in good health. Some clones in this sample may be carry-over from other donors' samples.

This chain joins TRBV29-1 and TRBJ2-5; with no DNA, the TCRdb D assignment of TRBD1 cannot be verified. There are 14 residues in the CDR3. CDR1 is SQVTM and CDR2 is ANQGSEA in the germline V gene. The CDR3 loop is CSVRQAGPRETQYF.

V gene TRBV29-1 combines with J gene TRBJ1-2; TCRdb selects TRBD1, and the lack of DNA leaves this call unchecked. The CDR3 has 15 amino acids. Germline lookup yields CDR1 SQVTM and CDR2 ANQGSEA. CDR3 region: CSVEAVRGQMNGYTF. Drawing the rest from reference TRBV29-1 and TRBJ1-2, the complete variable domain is SAVISQKPSRDICQRGTSLTIQCQVDSQVTMMFWYRQQPGQSLTLIATANQGSEATYESGFVIDKFPISRPNLTFSTLTVSNMSPEDSSIYLCSVEAVRGQMNGYTFGSGTRLTVV.

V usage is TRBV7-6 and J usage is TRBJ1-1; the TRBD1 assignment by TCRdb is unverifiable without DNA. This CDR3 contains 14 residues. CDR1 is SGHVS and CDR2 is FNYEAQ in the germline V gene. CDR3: CASSPLQGNTVAFF.

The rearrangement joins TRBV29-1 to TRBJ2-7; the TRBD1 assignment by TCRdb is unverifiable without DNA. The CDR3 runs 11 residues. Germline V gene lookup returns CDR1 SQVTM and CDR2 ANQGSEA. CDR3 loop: CSVEGGAEQYF.

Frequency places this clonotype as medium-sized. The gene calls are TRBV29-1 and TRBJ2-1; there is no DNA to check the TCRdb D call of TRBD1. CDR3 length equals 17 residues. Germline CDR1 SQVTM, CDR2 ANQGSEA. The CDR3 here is CSVVHSLGRGPPGEQFF.

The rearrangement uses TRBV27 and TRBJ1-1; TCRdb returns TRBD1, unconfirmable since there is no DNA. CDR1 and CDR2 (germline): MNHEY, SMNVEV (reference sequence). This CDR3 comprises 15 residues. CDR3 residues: CASTQNLQGATEAFF.

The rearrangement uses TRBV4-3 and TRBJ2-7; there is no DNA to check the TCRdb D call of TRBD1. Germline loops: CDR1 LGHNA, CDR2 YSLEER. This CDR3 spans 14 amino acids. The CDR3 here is CASSQGTGGSEQYF.

CDR3 sequence reads: CASSARAELNYEQYF. This chain joins TRBV28 and TRBJ2-7; TCRdb designates TRBD1, a call that cannot be tested without DNA. The CDR3 has 15 residues. Germline V gene data show CDR1 as MDHEN and CDR2 as SYDVKM.

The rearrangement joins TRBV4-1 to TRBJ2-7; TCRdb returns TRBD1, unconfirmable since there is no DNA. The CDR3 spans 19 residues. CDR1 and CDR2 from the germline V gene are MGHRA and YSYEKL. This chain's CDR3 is CASSQVSGGGRLTLYEQYF.

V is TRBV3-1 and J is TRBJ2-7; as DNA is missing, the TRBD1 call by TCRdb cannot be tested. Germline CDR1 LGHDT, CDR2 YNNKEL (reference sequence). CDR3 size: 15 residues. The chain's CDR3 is CASSQLPGTGNEQYF.

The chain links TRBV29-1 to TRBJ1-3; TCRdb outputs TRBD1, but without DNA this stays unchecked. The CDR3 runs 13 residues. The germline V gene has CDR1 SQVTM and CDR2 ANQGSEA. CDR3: CSVLGQDRNTIYF.

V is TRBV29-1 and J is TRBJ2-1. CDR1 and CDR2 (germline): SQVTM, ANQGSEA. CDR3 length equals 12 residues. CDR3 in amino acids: CSVEGLVGVQFF.

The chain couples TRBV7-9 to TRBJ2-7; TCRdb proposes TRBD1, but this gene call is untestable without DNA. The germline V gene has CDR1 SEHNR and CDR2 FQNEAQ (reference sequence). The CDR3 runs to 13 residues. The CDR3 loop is CASSLAEGVEQYF.

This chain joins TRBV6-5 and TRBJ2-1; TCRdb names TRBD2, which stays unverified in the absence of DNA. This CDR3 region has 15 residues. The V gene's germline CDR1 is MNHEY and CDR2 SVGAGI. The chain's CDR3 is CASSYSGEDYNEQFF.

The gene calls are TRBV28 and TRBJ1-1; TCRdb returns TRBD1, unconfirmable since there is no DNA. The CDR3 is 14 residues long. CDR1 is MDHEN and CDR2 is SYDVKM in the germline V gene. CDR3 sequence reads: CASSPGQEHTEAFF.

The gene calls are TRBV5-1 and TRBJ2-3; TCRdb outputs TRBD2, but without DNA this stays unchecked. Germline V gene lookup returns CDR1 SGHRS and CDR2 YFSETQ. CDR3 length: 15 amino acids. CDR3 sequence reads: CASSPEATWIDTQYF.

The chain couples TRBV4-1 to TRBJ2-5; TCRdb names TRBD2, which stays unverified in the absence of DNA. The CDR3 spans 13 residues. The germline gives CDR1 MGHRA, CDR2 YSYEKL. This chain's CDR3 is CASSQDREVTQYF.

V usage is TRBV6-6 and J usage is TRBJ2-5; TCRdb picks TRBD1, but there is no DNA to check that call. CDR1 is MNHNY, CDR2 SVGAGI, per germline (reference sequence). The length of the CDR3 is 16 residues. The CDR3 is CASRGDAGENWETQYF.

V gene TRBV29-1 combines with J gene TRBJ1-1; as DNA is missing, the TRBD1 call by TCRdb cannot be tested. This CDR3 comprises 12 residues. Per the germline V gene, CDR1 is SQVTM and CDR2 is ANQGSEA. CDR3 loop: CSAPGVGTEAFF.

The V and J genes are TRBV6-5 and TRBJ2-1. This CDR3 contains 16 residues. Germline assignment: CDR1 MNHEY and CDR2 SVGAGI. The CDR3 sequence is CASSLSDRPSYNEQFF.

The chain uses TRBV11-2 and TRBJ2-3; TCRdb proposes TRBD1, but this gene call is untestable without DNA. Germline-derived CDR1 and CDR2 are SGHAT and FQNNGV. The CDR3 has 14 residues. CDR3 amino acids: CASSLTTPPDTQYF.

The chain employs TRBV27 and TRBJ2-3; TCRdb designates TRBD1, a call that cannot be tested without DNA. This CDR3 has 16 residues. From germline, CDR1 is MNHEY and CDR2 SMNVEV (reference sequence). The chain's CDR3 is CASSDTTGPKHLTQYF.

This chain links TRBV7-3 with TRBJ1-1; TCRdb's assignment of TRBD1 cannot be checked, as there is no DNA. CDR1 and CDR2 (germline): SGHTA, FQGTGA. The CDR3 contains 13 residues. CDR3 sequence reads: CASSLAGHTEAFF.

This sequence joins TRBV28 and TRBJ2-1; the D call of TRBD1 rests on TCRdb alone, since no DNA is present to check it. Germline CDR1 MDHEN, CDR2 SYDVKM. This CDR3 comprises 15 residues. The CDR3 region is CASSFLGGGYNEQFF.

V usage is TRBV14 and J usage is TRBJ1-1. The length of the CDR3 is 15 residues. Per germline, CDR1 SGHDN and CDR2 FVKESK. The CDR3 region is CASSPGNSGYTEAFF.